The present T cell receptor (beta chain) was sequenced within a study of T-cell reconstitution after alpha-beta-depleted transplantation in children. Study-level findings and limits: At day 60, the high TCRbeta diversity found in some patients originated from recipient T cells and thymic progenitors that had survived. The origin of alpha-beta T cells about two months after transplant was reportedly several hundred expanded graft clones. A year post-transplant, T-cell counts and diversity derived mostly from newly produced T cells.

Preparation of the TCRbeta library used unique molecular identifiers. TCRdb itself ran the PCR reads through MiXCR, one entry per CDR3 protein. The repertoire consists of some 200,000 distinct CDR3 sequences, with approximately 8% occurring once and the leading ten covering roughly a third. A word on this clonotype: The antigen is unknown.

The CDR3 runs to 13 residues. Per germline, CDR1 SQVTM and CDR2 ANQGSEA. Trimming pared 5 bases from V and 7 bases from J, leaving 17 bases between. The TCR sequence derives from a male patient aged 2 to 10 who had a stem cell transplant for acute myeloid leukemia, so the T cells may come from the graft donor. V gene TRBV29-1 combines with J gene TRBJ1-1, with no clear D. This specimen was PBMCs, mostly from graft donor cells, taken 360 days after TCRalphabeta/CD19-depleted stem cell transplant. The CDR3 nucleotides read TGCAGCGTTCTGTCGCCCCTCGTTGGTGAAGCTTTCTTT. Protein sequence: CSVLSPLVGEAFF.